The sequence of this TCR beta chain was determined in a study of T-cell reconstitution after alpha-beta-depleted transplantation in children. Study observations and caveats: Hyperexpanded clones declined; after one year, newly produced T cells mostly supplied diversity. Where alpha-beta T cells came from about two months after transplant was reportedly several hundred expanded graft clones.

The TCRbeta library was prepared with unique molecular identifiers. One entry per CDR3 protein, called by TCRdb with MiXCR from the PCR reads. The data hold under 450,000 distinct CDR3 sequences, with roughly 16% observed a single time. This clonotype has a handful of counts. Its antigen is not identified. Germline-derived CDR1 and CDR2 are LGHNA and YSLEER. V was clipped by 4 bases and J by 0 bases, with 7 bases between them. CDR3 size: 13 residues. J is TRBJ2-7 and V is TRBV4-3; D not certain. This specimen was PBMCs, mostly from graft donor cells, taken 360 days after TCRalphabeta/CD19-depleted stem cell transplant. The clonotype originates from a boy less than two years old who had a stem cell transplant for Wiskott-Aldrich syndrome, so the T cells may come from the graft donor. CDR3 in DNA: TGCGCCAGCAGCCTCAGTCTCTCCTACGAGCAGTACTTC. Its protein is CASSLSLSYEQYF.